A single sample is the source of the 14 T cell receptor beta chains below, sequenced in a study of blood T cell repertoires in COVID-19. Clones were read by immunoSEQ multiplex PCR, and TCRdb kept only the in-frame ones, dropping some. The sample carries 110,000 or so clones, 85% to 90% recorded once. What was sequenced was peripheral blood. The receptors were gathered from a woman between 45 and 65 years old with acute or convalescent COVID-19.

The CDR3 loop reads CAGSWGGTEAFF. CDR3 bases: TGTGCCGGGAGTTGGGGGGGCACTGAAGCTTTCTTT. The rearrangement joins TRBV6-2 or TRBV6-3 to TRBJ1-1; possible D gene TRBD1, 5 bases. Germline V gives CDR1 MNHEY, CDR2 SVGEGT. V lost 11 bases and J lost 4, with 14 bases in between. The CDR3 runs to 12 residues.

The V and J genes are TRBV29-1 and TRBJ2-7; D may be TRBD2 (7 bases). The CDR3 runs to 13 residues. Germline values: CDR1 SQVTM, CDR2 ANQGSEA. Trimming took 4 bases from V and 3 from J, leaving 13 bases between them. CDR3: CSVVFRGGYEQYF. The CDR3 DNA reads as TGCAGCGTTGTGTTTAGGGGGGGCTACGAGCAGTACTTC.

The chain joins TRBV5-1 to TRBJ1-4, with 10 bases identical to TRBD1. The V gene's germline CDR1 is SGHRS and CDR2 YFSETQ. The junction had 5 bases not matched to a gene; V was cut back by 5 bases and J by 7 bases. The CDR3 is made up of 14 amino acids. CDR3 sequence (DNA): TGCGCCAGCAGTCTGACAGGGGGCGGTGAAAAACTGTTTTTT. Residues: CASSLTGGGEKLFF.

The CDR3 spells CASSESGWRGTQYF. The CDR3 DNA sequence: TGTGCCAGCAGTGAATCGGGGTGGCGCGGGACCCAGTACTTC. The J gene is TRBJ2-5, the V gene TRBV25-1; the D gene is possibly TRBD2 (5 bases). CDR3 length equals 14 residues. The ends were cut back, 1 base at V and 7 bases at J, with 13 bases in the middle. The V gene's germline CDR1 is MGHDK and CDR2 SYGVNS.

This clone has a handful of counts. The chain carries TRBV10-3 and TRBJ1-1; D not resolved. Germline lookup yields CDR1 ENHRY and CDR2 SYGVKD. The CDR3 has 11 amino acids. Trimming cost V 2 bases and J 7 bases, with 5 bases left between them. CDR3 nucleotides: TGTGCCATCAGTGAGGCCGGTGAAGCTTTCTTT. Protein sequence: CAISEAGEAFF.

This sequence joins TRBV19 and TRBJ1-2; 11 bases are shared with TRBD1. V gave up 4 bases and J gave up 8 bases; unmatched junction bases: 9. The V gene's germline CDR1 is LNHDA and CDR2 SQIVND (reference sequence). This CDR3 has 15 amino acids. The CDR3 is CASSTTDRGLSGYTF. The CDR3 DNA reads as TGTGCCAGTAGTACCACGGACAGGGGGCTGTCCGGCTACACCTTC.

The CDR3 loop reads CASSLEQYTTGELFF. The CDR3 DNA follows: TGTGCCAGCAGCTTAGAACAGTACACCACCGGGGAGCTGTTTTTT. V is TRBV7-8 and J is TRBJ2-2; D not certain. The CDR3 contains 15 residues. The V end lost 1 base, the J end lost 4 bases, and 10 bases lay between the germline ends. CDR1 and CDR2 from the germline V gene are SGHVS and FQNEAQ.

This clone has more than one count but fewer than ten. The gene calls are TRBV25-1 and TRBJ2-5, with D perhaps TRBD1 (6 bases). V lost 3 bases and J lost 4, with 12 bases in between. There are 14 residues in the CDR3. Germline CDR1 and CDR2: MGHDK and SYGVNS. CDR3 DNA sequence: TGTGCCAGCAGTGATAAAGGCAGGGGAGAGACCCAGTACTTC. This codes for CASSDKGRGETQYF.

Notes on this clone: At one end the junction does not follow the germline gene, possibly because of a read error. The chain employs TRBV28 and TRBJ1-2, with TRBD1 matching 12 bases. The CDR3 extends over 14 amino acids. The germline CDR1 and CDR2 sequences are MDHEN and SYDVKM. CDR3 nucleotides: TGTGCCACAATCTCCGGGACAGGGGGCTTATCACCCAACTTC. Its protein product is CATISGTGGLSPNF.

The gene calls are TRBV3-1 (or the pseudogene TRBV3-2) and TRBJ2-2; 9 nucleotides align to TRBD1. The V and J ends lost 0 bases and 7 bases, in that order; junction bases with no gene match: 6. The CDR3 is made up of 16 amino acids. CDR1 is LGHDT, CDR2 YNNKEL, per germline (reference sequence). CDR3 amino acids: CASSQEEGQGIGELFF. In DNA, the CDR3 is TGTGCCAGCAGCCAAGAGGAGGGACAGGGCATCGGGGAGCTGTTTTTT.

The rearrangement uses TRBV6-5 and TRBJ1-2; D is possibly TRBD1 (5 bases). The germline CDR1 and CDR2 sequences are MNHEY and SVGAGI. V was cut by 0 bases and J by 7 bases, with 12 bases left in between. The CDR3 extends over 14 amino acids. The CDR3 DNA reads TGTGCCAGCAGTTACTCTGGGGGGAGTGGTGGCTACACCTTC. Translation gives CASSYSGGSGGYTF.

The chain uses TRBV5-5 and TRBJ1-3; D not resolved. The V gene's germline CDR1 is SGHKS and CDR2 YYEKEE (reference sequence). This CDR3 is built from 17 residues. The ends were cut back, 2 bases at V and 0 bases at J, with 15 bases in the middle. CDR3 DNA sequence: TGTGCCAGCAGCTTAGTTGAGGGTGGAAGCTCTGGAAACACCATATATTTT. It codes for CASSLVEGGSSGNTIYF.

The rearrangement links TRBV28 to TRBJ1-4, with 7 bases fitting TRBD1. Germline CDR1 and CDR2: MDHEN and SYDVKM. The CDR3 length is 16 residues. V was pared by 7 bases and J by 8 bases, with 16 bases of the junction left unmatched. The CDR3 DNA reads TGTGCCAGCAACCTGGAGGGGGCGGGGGGTATCGAAAAACTGTTTTTT. Protein product: CASNLEGAGGIEKLFF.

In regard to this clone: The junction differs from germline at one of its ends, possibly a read error. This chain links TRBV24-1 with TRBJ2-1, with D unclear. Germline V gene sequence: CDR1 KGHDR, CDR2 SFDVKD. The CDR3 is 12 amino acids. CDR3 region: CATSDTYSEQFF. In DNA form, the CDR3 reads TGTGCCACCAGTGATACTTACAGTGAGCAGTTCTTC.